This T cell receptor beta chain was recovered during a study of T cells in Graves' hyperthyroidism and ophthalmopathy. Study-wide findings and caveats: Ophthalmopathy stood apart from stable hyperthyroidism in a 13 V-J model.

This clonotype was seen at least ten times. The target antigen is unknown. There were TCR beta CDR3 regions amplified from RNA transcripts. The TCR CDR3 first-round RT-PCR relied on the HTBI primer set. TCRdb passed the multiplex PCR reads through MiXCR, listing each CDR3 protein once. Among hundreds of thousands of distinct CDR3 sequences, 14% were seen once, and the ten largest hold 9.5% to 13%. The CDR3 consists of 18 residues. Germline trimming cut 1 base from V and 0 bases from J; bases unmatched to any gene: 6. CDR1 and CDR2 from the germline V gene are MDHEN and SYDVKM. The chain has TRBV28 and TRBJ2-5, with 12 bases matching TRBD2. The specimen sequenced was blood. The receptor comes from a woman aged 18-29 years with Graves' hyperthyroidism. CDR3: CASSLSFGTSGYQETQYF. In nucleotides, the CDR3 is TGTGCCAGCAGTTTATCTTTCGGGACTAGCGGGTACCAAGAGACCCAGTACTTC.